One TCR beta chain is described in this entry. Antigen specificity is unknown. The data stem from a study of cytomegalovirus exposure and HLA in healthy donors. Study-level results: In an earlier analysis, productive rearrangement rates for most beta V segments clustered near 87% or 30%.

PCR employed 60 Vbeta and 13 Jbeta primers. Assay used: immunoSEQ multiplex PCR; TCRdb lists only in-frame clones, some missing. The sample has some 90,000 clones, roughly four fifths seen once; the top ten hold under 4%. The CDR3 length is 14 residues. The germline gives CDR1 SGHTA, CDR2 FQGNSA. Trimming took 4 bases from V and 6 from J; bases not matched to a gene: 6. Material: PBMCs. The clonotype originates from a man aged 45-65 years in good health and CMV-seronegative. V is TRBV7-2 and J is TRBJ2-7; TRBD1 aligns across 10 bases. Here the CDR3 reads CASSSTGGLIEQYF. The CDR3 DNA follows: TGTGCCAGCAGCTCGACAGGGGGCCTTATCGAGCAGTACTTC.